This T cell receptor (beta chain) is drawn from a study of Graves' ophthalmopathy and Graves' hyperthyroidism. A note on this clonotype: Its specificity is unknown. One end of the junction does not line up with germline, which may come from a read error.

General study results and limits: The model predicted ophthalmopathy progression with about 69% sensitivity and around 72% specificity.

The CDR3 length is 17 residues. Germline lookup yields CDR1 ENHRY and CDR2 SYGVKD. RNA transcripts provided the template for amplifying TCR beta CDR3 regions. First-round RT-PCR relied on HTBI primers, and a second-round multiplex PCR came next. In TCRdb, the multiplex PCR reads were re-called with MiXCR into one record per CDR3 protein. This sample has hundreds of thousands of distinct CDR3 sequences, with 35% to 45% found just once. The TCR sequence derives from an adult man with Graves' ophthalmopathy. Sequencing was done on a sample of peripheral blood. V usage is TRBV10-3 and J usage is TRBJ1-2, with 9 bases aligning to TRBD1. DNA of the CDR3: TGTGCCAGCAGTGAAGCCCGGACAGGGGTTTTTAACTATGGCTACACCTTC. It is translated as CASSEARTGVFNYGYTF.